The rows below give T cell receptor beta chains drawn from one sample of a study of cytomegalovirus exposure and HLA in healthy donors. Clones were read by immunoSEQ multiplex PCR, and TCRdb kept only the in-frame ones, dropping some. In the table there are around 150,000 clones, approximately 84% of which are singletons. Sample: PBMCs. The receptors originated from a man aged 30 to 39 in good health and CMV-seropositive. Both conserved end residues are part of each CDR3. A D gene is named only where the DNA matches it firmly. A clone size is listed for some rows: how often the clone was seen (once, few, many), or a class if it is expanded.

D gene	V gene	J gene	clone size	CDR3 protein
TRBD1	TRBV23-1	TRBJ2-1	NA	CASSQSRQGHEQFF
TRBD2	TRBV5-1	TRBJ2-3	once	CASSFQGGRSTDTQYF
TRBD2	TRBV6-5	TRBJ2-7	NA	CASSQTSGSYEQYF
NA	TRBV18	TRBJ1-5	NA	CASSPGNGGEQPQHF
NA	TRBV5-8	TRBJ1-4	NA	CASSLRGRRNEKLFF
NA	TRBV2	TRBJ2-2	NA	CASSEGRTGELFF
NA	TRBV27	TRBJ1-4	NA	CASSYSTNEKLFF
TRBD2	TRBV6-4	TRBJ2-1	NA	CASRTGLAGTQYNEQFF
NA	TRBV5-8	TRBJ1-5	NA	CASSLNSKSGNQPQHF
NA	TRBV13	TRBJ1-2	NA	CASSDDRIYTF
TRBD1	TRBV27	TRBJ2-3	NA	CASSTGTASDTQYF
NA	TRBV30	TRBJ1-5	NA	CAWSAGFNQPQHF
NA	TRBV5-1	TRBJ1-1	NA	CASSLGHRDVGTEAFF
NA	TRBV5-1	TRBJ2-1	NA	CASSLNNEQFF
TRBD2	TRBV28	TRBJ2-1	NA	CASSLLGRRSYNEQFF
NA	TRBV10-3	TRBJ2-3	NA	CATRGRGEDTQYF
TRBD2	TRBV5-1	TRBJ2-7	NA	CASKTSGRTTYVEQYF
NA	TRBV5-4	TRBJ1-2	NA	CASTRESGDYGYTF
TRBD1	TRBV6-1	NA	NA	CASSYGDRGRGEQYF
TRBD1	TRBV4-1	NA	NA	CASSQPPGQGAYEQYF
TRBD2	TRBV7-2	TRBJ2-7	NA	CASSGNGLASYEQYF
NA	TRBV9	TRBJ1-1	NA	CASSSDSPEAFF
NA	TRBV5-4	TRBJ1-2	once	CASRPDSSYGYTF
NA	TRBV7-2	TRBJ2-2	NA	CASSFSQNTGELFF
TRBD1	TRBV9	TRBJ1-1	NA	CASSVTGGNTEAFF
TRBD2	TRBV11-3	TRBJ2-7	NA	CASRLAELYEQYF
NA	TRBV6-1	TRBJ2-1	NA	CASSPLGASNEQFF
NA	TRBV2	TRBJ2-5	NA	CASRARETQYF
TRBD1	TRBV5-8	TRBJ1-5	NA	CASSLGVKDRRSNQPQHF
TRBD1	TRBV19	TRBJ1-4	NA	CASSTWTGSVFF
NA	TRBV29-1	TRBJ1-4	NA	CSAGATGGSNEKLFF
NA	TRBV18	TRBJ1-6	NA	CASSPLATVVTYNSPLHF
TRBD1	TRBV28	TRBJ1-2	NA	CASRSGTGLGSWGYTF
TRBD2	TRBV10-3	TRBJ2-7	NA	CAISESTSLAVNYEQYF
NA	TRBV15	TRBJ2-3	NA	CATSTRRGGSTDTQYF
NA	TRBV2	TRBJ2-7	NA	CASSEANLAYKSYEQYF
TRBD1	TRBV30	TRBJ1-3	NA	CAWRRQGGGNTIYF
NA	TRBV9	TRBJ1-1	NA	CASSPRLLYTEAFF
TRBD2	TRBV12-5	TRBJ2-1	NA	CASGFGTSGRAVVEQFF
NA	TRBV5-1	TRBJ1-1	NA	CASSLGHGPGNTEAFF
TRBD1	TRBV2	TRBJ2-7	NA	CAGGTGISHEQYF
NA	TRBV7-9	TRBJ1-1	NA	CASSFLNTEAFF
NA	TRBV5-8	TRBJ1-1	NA	CASSFSDRNTEAFF
NA	TRBV18	TRBJ1-4	once	CASSPSSTNEKLFF
NA	TRBV4-1	TRBJ1-3	NA	CASSLNFGGGNTIYF
NA	TRBV9	TRBJ2-3	NA	CASSVSSTDTQYF
TRBD1	TRBV19	TRBJ2-5	NA	CASTLAGTGSEETQYF
TRBD2	TRBV4-1	TRBJ2-7	NA	CASSSREIAGEGFYEQYF
NA	TRBV11-3	TRBJ2-7	NA	CASTLGVTDSYEQYF
NA	TRBV6-1	TRBJ1-5	once	CASSEAHFYSNQPQHF
NA	TRBV29-1	TRBJ1-1	NA	CSTTGGGDTEAFF
TRBD1	TRBV7-2	TRBJ2-7	NA	CASSLAPGQGATEQYF
NA	TRBV6-5	TRBJ2-4	NA	CASTQSGGNAIQYF
NA	TRBV7-2	TRBJ1-5	once	CASSFSREPQHF
NA	TRBV18	TRBJ1-3	NA	CASSQGDLSGNTIYF